Each of the 24 T cell receptor beta chains below was sequenced from the same sample in a study of T-cell memory formation after mild COVID-19. TCRdb called the 5' RACE reads again in MiXCR, with one record for every CDR3 protein. The table lists about 430,000 distinct CDR3 sequences, roughly 26% of them singletons. Sequencing was done on a sample of PBMCs or a T cell subset sorted from them (not recorded which). The source of these receptors is an adult woman who had mild COVID-19 (a few samples of this study predate the infection). Cell type and time point are not known.

The J gene is TRBJ2-4, the V gene TRBV4-1, with 7 bases fitting TRBD1. The CDR3 covers 18 residues. Trimming removed 3 bases from V and 1 base from J; junction bases left unmatched: 12. Germline V lookup: CDR1 MGHRA, CDR2 YSYEKL. As DNA, the CDR3 is TGCGCCAGCAGCCACTACCCTGAGGGGGCGATGGCCAAAAACATTCAGTACTTC. Translated: CASSHYPEGAMAKNIQYF.

V gene TRBV3-1 combines with J gene TRBJ2-3; TRBD2 is a possible D gene (5 bases). Trimming left V 4 bases short and J 6 bases short, with 26 bases between. The germline CDR1 and CDR2 sequences are LGHDT and YNNKEL (reference sequence). The CDR3 runs 18 residues. The CDR3 DNA is TGTGCCAGCAGCCCTAGAACGGGGATCAGGCTGTCGACCGATACGCAGTATTTT. This translates into CASSPRTGIRLSTDTQYF.

The rearrangement links TRBV24-1 to TRBJ2-7; the D call may be TRBD1 or TRBD2 (5 bases each). This CDR3 is built from 14 residues. The V end was cut by 4 bases, the J end by 2 bases, with 11 bases between. The germline V gene encodes CDR1 KGHDR and CDR2 SFDVKD. As DNA, the CDR3 is TGTGCCACCAGTGACTCCGGGGACCCCTACGAGCAGTACTTC. Translating gives CATSDSGDPYEQYF.

The J gene is TRBJ2-5, the V gene TRBV5-1, with D tentatively TRBD1 or TRBD2 (5 bases each). The germline CDR1 and CDR2 sequences are SGHRS and YFSETQ. The CDR3 loop spans 15 amino acids. Trimming removed 0 bases at V and 0 bases at J, with 9 bases between. CDR3 loop: CASSLGQRYQETQYF. The DNA for the CDR3 is TGCGCCAGCAGCTTGGGACAGCGGTACCAAGAGACCCAGTACTTC.

This clonotype was seen more than once but under ten times. The chain combines TRBV2 with TRBJ1-2, with D possibly being TRBD1 (5 bases). The CDR3 extends over 15 amino acids. From germline, CDR1 is SNHLY and CDR2 FYNNEI. V was clipped by 1 base and J by 1 base, with 10 bases between them. The CDR3 DNA reads as TGTGCCAGCAGTGAAGTTCGGGGGGTTAACTATGGCTACACCTTC. Residues: CASSEVRGVNYGYTF.

This clonotype was picked up a small number of times. This sequence joins TRBV18 and TRBJ2-7; TRBD2 is a possible D gene (5 bases). Trimming took 6 bases from V and 3 from J, leaving 12 bases between them. CDR1 KGHSH and CDR2 LQKENI come from the germline V gene. CDR3 length equals 13 residues. CDR3 sequence (DNA): TGTGCCAGCTCCTCCGGGAATGACTACGAGCAGTACTTC. Its translation is CASSSGNDYEQYF.

The CDR3 reads CASSLGRGENEQFF. The CDR3 DNA sequence: TGTGCCAGCAGCTTGGGCAGGGGAGAGAATGAGCAGTTCTTC. The rearrangement uses TRBV5-6 and TRBJ2-1; TRBD1 is a possible D gene (6 bases). CDR3 length equals 14 residues. Per germline, CDR1 SGHDT and CDR2 YYEEEE. The ends were cut back, 0 bases at V and 7 bases at J, with 11 bases in the middle. Supplemented by reference TRBV5-6 and TRBJ2-1, the full variable domain reads DAGVTQSPTHLIKTRGQQVTLRCSPKSGHDTVSWYQQALGQGPQFIFQYYEEEERQRGNFPDRFSGHQFPNYSSELNVNALLLGDSALYLCASSLGRGENEQFFGPGTRLTVL.

V is TRBV15 and J is TRBJ2-1; possible D gene TRBD2, 6 bases. Germline CDR1 is LNHNV and CDR2 is YYDKDF (reference sequence). V was pared by 0 bases and J by 8 bases, with 11 bases between. There are 14 residues in the CDR3. As DNA, the CDR3 is TGTGCCACCAGCAGAGACAGGGAGGTCCATGAGCAGTTCTTC. Protein: CATSRDREVHEQFF.

This clonotype was counted only a few times. V and J are TRBV7-8 and TRBJ1-4; D ambiguous. This CDR3 has 14 residues. Per germline, CDR1 SGHVS and CDR2 FQNEAQ. Trimming cost V 1 base and J 12 bases, with 15 bases left between them. In nucleotides, the CDR3 is TGTGCCAGCAGCTTAGTGTTGGGGTTTGAGGAACTGTTTTTT. Protein: CASSLVLGFEELFF.

V gene TRBV7-2 combines with J gene TRBJ2-1, with D possibly TRBD2 on 6 matching bases. Germline CDR1 is SGHTA and CDR2 is FQGNSA. The CDR3 contains 15 residues. Trimming left V 2 bases short and J 4 bases short, with 12 bases between. The CDR3 nucleotides read TGTGCCAGCAGCTTAAACGGGGGTCGGTACAATGAGCAGTTCTTC. Translating gives CASSLNGGRYNEQFF.

The V and J genes are TRBV12-5 and TRBJ2-5; D gene uncertain. Germline assignment: CDR1 LGHNT and CDR2 FRNRAP. Between the trimmed V and J ends, which lost 0 bases and 3 bases, there was a span of 5 bases. This CDR3 has 13 residues. Here the CDR3 DNA reads TGTGCTAGTGGTTTGGTACGAGAAGAGACCCAGTACTTC. Amino acids: CASGLVREETQYF.

This clonotype is a singleton in its sample. The genes are TRBV27 and TRBJ2-7; no clear D gene. Germline CDR1 is MNHEY and CDR2 is SMNVEV (reference sequence). V lost 2 bases and J lost 5, with 13 bases in between. The CDR3 totals 14 residues. CDR3 DNA: TGTGCCAGCAGTTTAGGCACTTTCGGGCACGAGCAGTACTTC. This encodes CASSLGTFGHEQYF.

The rearrangement links TRBV20-1 to TRBJ2-5; D unresolved. CDR3 length: 12 residues. CDR1 is DFQATT and CDR2 is SNEGSKA in the germline V gene (reference sequence). Trimming stripped 4 bases from V and 4 bases from J, with 10 bases between. CDR3 sequence (DNA): TGCAGTGCTACTCGTTCAGGAGAGACCCAGTACTTC. Translated, it gives CSATRSGETQYF.

In its sample, this clonotype was seen a few times. J is TRBJ1-5 and V is TRBV12-3 or TRBV12-4; 9 bases map to TRBD1. This CDR3 contains 15 residues. The junction had 6 bases not matched to a gene; V was cut back by 3 bases and J by 6 bases. The CDR3 nucleotides are TGTGCCAGCAGTTTTGGGACAGGGCTTTCTCAGCCCCAGCATTTT. Translating it yields CASSFGTGLSQPQHF.

In its sample, this clonotype was seen a few times. The chain links TRBV6-1 to TRBJ1-1; no reliable D call. CDR1 and CDR2 from the germline V gene are MNHNS and SASEGT. There are 11 residues in the CDR3. V was clipped by 7 bases and J by 1 base, with 4 bases between them. The CDR3 region is CASTTNTEAFF. As DNA, the CDR3 is TGTGCCAGCACGACGAACACTGAAGCTTTCTTT.

This clonotype was seen a handful of times. The V gene is TRBV24-1, the J gene TRBJ2-3, with D unclear. Germline V gene data show CDR1 as KGHDR and CDR2 as SFDVKD. This CDR3 spans 14 amino acids. Trimming removed 5 bases at V and 0 bases at J, with 8 bases between. DNA for the CDR3: TGTGCCACCAGTGTGGCGGCGAGCACAGATACGCAGTATTTT. This translates into CATSVAASTDTQYF.

The chain is built from TRBV5-6 and TRBJ2-1; TRBD1 is a possible D gene (6 bases). Trimming removed 0 bases at V and 9 bases at J, with 16 bases between. The CDR3 covers 15 residues. The germline gives CDR1 SGHDT, CDR2 YYEEEE. CDR3 protein: CASSLGRQGRGEQFF. The CDR3 DNA reads TGTGCCAGCAGCTTGGGGAGGCAGGGGCGAGGTGAGCAGTTCTTC.

The table lists this clonotype with a few counts. The V and J genes are TRBV2 and TRBJ2-7; 14 nucleotides align to TRBD2. The germline gives CDR1 SNHLY, CDR2 FYNNEI. CDR3 length equals 15 residues. J was trimmed by 11 bases and V by 2 bases; bases with no gene match: 8. As DNA, the CDR3 is TGTGCCAGCAGTGAAAGGGGGACTAGCGGGGGAATGGAGTACTTC. This gives the protein CASSERGTSGGMEYF.

V gene TRBV6-6 combines with J gene TRBJ2-7; D could derive from TRBD1 or TRBD2 (6 bases each). Per the germline V gene, CDR1 is MNHNY and CDR2 is SVGAGI (reference sequence). This CDR3 has 14 residues. The V end lost 7 bases, the J end lost 2 bases, and 15 bases lay between the germline ends. CDR3 protein: CASIFGGPTYEQYF. The DNA for the CDR3 is TGTGCCAGCATCTTCGGGGGCCCAACCTACGAGCAGTACTTC.

The chain carries TRBV12-3 or TRBV12-4 and TRBJ1-5, with 10 positions matching TRBD1. J was trimmed by 6 bases and V by 5 bases; bases with no gene match: 4. This CDR3 region has 14 residues. The CDR3 reads CASSPDRGSQPQHF. The CDR3 nucleotides read TGTGCCAGCAGTCCGGACAGGGGGAGTCAGCCCCAGCATTTT.

This clonotype showed up just a few times. The V call is TRBV12-3 or TRBV12-4, the J call TRBJ2-1; 8 nucleotides match TRBD1. The CDR3 runs 12 residues. V lost 7 bases to trimming and J lost 12 bases; unmatched junction nucleotides: 8. CDR3 nucleotide sequence: TGTGCCAGCACTGTAGATGGGACAGGGCAGTTCTTC. Protein: CASTVDGTGQFF.

The V call is TRBV2, the J call TRBJ1-5, with D possibly matching TRBD1 (5 bases). Germline V gene data show CDR1 as SNHLY and CDR2 as FYNNEI. There are 13 residues in the CDR3. V was shortened by 4 bases and J by 5 bases, with 9 bases between the two germline ends. CDR3 bases: TGTGCCAGCAGTGGGGACGGGGATCAGCCCCAGCATTTT. This codes for CASSGDGDQPQHF. The full variable domain, completed using reference TRBV2 and TRBJ1-5, is EPEVTQTPSHQVTQMGQEVILRCVPISNHLYFYWYRQILGQKVEFLVSFYNNEISEKSEIFDDQFSVERPDGSNFTLKIRSTKLEDSAMYFCASSGDGDQPQHFGDGTRLSIL.

In its sample, this clonotype was seen a few times. V is TRBV20-1 and J is TRBJ2-1, with 7 bases identical to TRBD2. Germline values: CDR1 DFQATT, CDR2 SNEGSKA (reference sequence). This CDR3 region has 14 residues. After removal of 5 bases from V and 6 bases from J, the junction contained 10 bases not matched to a gene. The CDR3 bases are TGCAGTGCTCATAAGCGGGGTCCGGCCAATGAGCAGTTCTTC. Translated, it gives CSAHKRGPANEQFF.

In DNA form, the CDR3 reads TGTGCCAGCAGCTCCACTCTCCTAGCGGTAGACAATGAGCAGTTCTTC. This codes for CASSSTLLAVDNEQFF. J is TRBJ2-1 and V is TRBV7-9; 7 bases fit TRBD2. The germline gives CDR1 SEHNR, CDR2 FQNEAQ (reference sequence). Trimming removed 4 bases from V and 5 bases from J; junction bases left unmatched: 11. This CDR3 comprises 16 residues. The full variable domain, rest sourced from reference TRBV7-9 and TRBJ2-1, is DTGVSQNPRHKITKRGQNVTFRCDPISEHNRLYWYRQTLGQGPEFLTYFQNEAQLEKSRLLSDRFSAERPKGSFSTLEIQRTEQGDSAMYLCASSSTLLAVDNEQFFGPGTRLTVL.